Below are 18 T cell receptor beta chains sequenced from a single sample in a study of Ad26.COV2.S vaccination and SARS-CoV-2 variants. The assay was immunoSEQ multiplex PCR, and TCRdb's table has in-frame clones only and misses some. The data hold about 680,000 clones, with more than 70% observed a single time. The treatment denotes: some 20 received Ad26.COV2.S at low or high dose, single or two shots; roughly five received placebo; per-sample allocation not given. At day 63 after the first vaccine or placebo injection, samples were drawn. The input for sequencing was peripheral blood, taken in a trial of Ad26.COV2.S vaccine versus placebo. The receptors come from a person aged 18-60 years who received the Ad26.COV2.S COVID-19 vaccine or a placebo.

The genes are TRBV5-4 and TRBJ1-3; D unclear. Trimming left V 4 bases short and J 1 base short, with 3 bases between. Germline V lookup: CDR1 SGHNT, CDR2 YYREEE (reference sequence). The CDR3 has 12 residues. CDR3 in amino acids: CASSASGNTIYF. The CDR3, as DNA: TGTGCCAGCAGCGCGTCTGGAAACACCATATATTTT. The full variable domain, its missing parts supplied by reference TRBV5-4 and TRBJ1-3, is ETGVTQSPTHLIKTRGQQVTLRCSSQSGHNTVSWYQQALGQGPQFIFQYYREEENGRGNFPPRFSGLQFPNYSSELNVNALELDDSALYLCASSASGNTIYFGEGSWLTVV.

This clone was counted a single time. The chain employs TRBV3-1 (or the pseudogene TRBV3-2) and TRBJ1-1; 11 bases are a match to TRBD1. Per the germline V gene, CDR1 is LGHDT and CDR2 is YNNKEL (reference sequence). The CDR3 loop spans 16 amino acids. Trimming cost V 6 bases and J 1 base; bases outside gene matches: 7. The CDR3 DNA is TGTGCCAGCAGGCCCGGGACAGGGGGTGAGAACACTGAAGCTTTCTTT. Its translation is CASRPGTGGENTEAFF.

The chain couples TRBV5-1 to TRBJ1-1; maybe TRBD1 (5 bases). The CDR3 is 15 amino acids. Germline V gene lookup returns CDR1 SGHRS and CDR2 YFSETQ. V was cut by 1 base and J by 1 base, with 11 bases left in between. The CDR3 region has the DNA TGCGCCAGCAGCTTGTCGGTCAGGGAGAACACTGAAGCTTTCTTT. Translated, it gives CASSLSVRENTEAFF. Drawing the rest from reference TRBV5-1 and TRBJ1-1, the complete variable domain is KAGVTQTPRYLIKTRGQQVTLSCSPISGHRSVSWYQQTPGQGLQFLFEYFSETQRNKGNFPGRFSGRQFSNSRSEMNVSTLELGDSALYLCASSLSVRENTEAFFGQGTRLTVV.

This clone was seen only once. This chain joins TRBV7-9 and TRBJ2-5; tentative D call: TRBD2 (5 bases). CDR3 length: 13 residues. The germline V gene encodes CDR1 SEHNR and CDR2 FQNEAQ (reference sequence). With 3 bases removed from V and 2 bases from J, the gap between germline ends came to 7 bases. CDR3 region: CASSFEGQETQYF. The CDR3 nucleotides are TGTGCCAGCAGCTTCGAGGGTCAAGAGACCCAGTACTTC.

This chain links TRBV4-3 with TRBJ2-2; D not resolved. The CDR3 contains 13 residues. Germline-derived CDR1 and CDR2 are LGHNA and YSLEER. The V end lost 0 bases, the J end lost 6 bases, and 5 bases lay between the germline ends. CDR3 nucleotide sequence: TGCGCCAGCAGCCAAGATCGGGCCGGGGAGCTGTTTTTT. Protein: CASSQDRAGELFF.

V gene TRBV6-5 combines with J gene TRBJ2-1; D may be TRBD1 (6 bases). There are 11 residues in the CDR3. Germline CDR1 is MNHEY and CDR2 is SVGAGI. Trimming stripped 6 bases from V and 8 bases from J, with 8 bases between. CDR3 amino acids: CASRAGDEQFF. The CDR3 DNA is TGTGCCAGCAGAGCAGGGGATGAGCAGTTCTTC.

For this clone: Other DNA sequences in this sample translate to the same CDR3. In DNA form, the CDR3 reads TGTGCTAGTGGTTTGGGCAACACTGAAGCTTTCTTT. This sequence encodes CASGLGNTEAFF. This sequence joins TRBV12-5 and TRBJ1-1; D is uncertain. This CDR3 spans 12 amino acids. Germline assignment: CDR1 LGHNT and CDR2 FRNRAP. The V end was cut by 1 base, the J end by 2 bases, with 2 bases between.

V and J are TRBV9 and TRBJ1-2, with D uncertain. Trimming stripped 2 bases from V and 1 base from J, with 9 bases between. The germline V gene has CDR1 SGDLS and CDR2 YYNGEE. The CDR3 contains 14 residues. CDR3 DNA sequence: TGTGCCAGCAGCGTCGATGGTTATAACTATGGCTACACCTTC. Protein product: CASSVDGYNYGYTF.

The V call is TRBV5-5, the J call TRBJ1-6; 10 bases are shared with TRBD1. This CDR3 spans 16 amino acids. Germline V CDR1 and CDR2: SGHKS, YYEKEE (reference sequence). V shed 4 bases, J shed 10 bases, and the junction held 11 bases outside the gene matches. In DNA, the CDR3 is TGTGCCAGCAGCGGACCCGGGACAGGGGTAGGATCACCCCTCCACTTT. It specifies CASSGPGTGVGSPLHF. Combining the CDR3 with reference TRBV5-5 and TRBJ1-6 gives the whole variable domain DAGVTQSPTHLIKTRGQQVTLRCSPISGHKSVSWYQQVLGQGPQFIFQYYEKEERGRGNFPDRFSARQFPNYSSELNVNALLLGDSALYLCASSGPGTGVGSPLHFGNGTRLTVT.

The rearrangement uses TRBV2 and TRBJ1-2; D unresolved. Per germline, CDR1 SNHLY and CDR2 FYNNEI. The CDR3 runs to 12 residues. V lost 0 bases, J lost 5 bases, and 4 bases lay in between. Here the CDR3 DNA reads TGTGCCAGCAGTGAAGCCGGTTATGGCTACACCTTC. The encoded protein is CASSEAGYGYTF.

The chain recombines TRBV7-9 with TRBJ1-6; weak D call: TRBD1 (6 bases). In germline, CDR1 is SEHNR, CDR2 FQNEAQ (reference sequence). The CDR3 consists of 14 residues. V was pared by 7 bases and J by 7 bases, with 14 bases between. The CDR3 coding sequence is TGTGCCAGCACCGCTACAGGGAACAATTCACCCCTCCACTTT. Its protein is CASTATGNNSPLHF.

The V and J genes are TRBV11-2 and TRBJ2-1; 14 bases map to TRBD2. Germline assignment: CDR1 SGHAT and CDR2 FQNNGV. The V and J ends lost 3 bases and 10 bases, in that order; junction bases with no gene match: 2. The CDR3 has 14 amino acids. Here the CDR3 reads CASSFGTSGREQFF. CDR3 coding DNA: TGTGCCAGCAGCTTCGGGACTAGCGGGAGAGAGCAGTTCTTC.

This sequence joins TRBV3-1 (or the pseudogene TRBV3-2) and TRBJ1-5, with 9 bases that match TRBD1. Losses at the gene ends were 5 bases for V and 1 base for J; bases not matched to a gene: 3. The length of the CDR3 is 15 residues. Germline assignment: CDR1 LGHDT and CDR2 YNNKEL (reference sequence). The CDR3 loop is CASSVGTGSNQPQHF. CDR3 nucleotides: TGTGCCAGCAGCGTTGGGACAGGGAGCAATCAGCCCCAGCATTTT.

This chain joins TRBV9 and TRBJ2-7; perhaps TRBD1 as D (6 bases). V lost 0 bases to trimming and J lost 6 bases, with 16 bases between them. Germline CDR1 SGDLS, CDR2 YYNGEE. The CDR3 is 15 residues long. The CDR3 DNA follows: TGTGCCAGCAGCGTAGACCAGGGGCCCTCTCCCGAGCAGTACTTC. Residues: CASSVDQGPSPEQYF.

V is TRBV19 and J is TRBJ2-2, with 9 bases lining up with TRBD1. The trim removed 4 bases at V and 3 bases at J, leaving 6 bases unmatched. CDR1 LNHDA and CDR2 SQIVND come from the germline V gene (reference sequence). The CDR3 runs 16 residues. The CDR3: CASSTGTGRDTGELFF. CDR3 coding DNA: TGTGCCAGTAGTACCGGGACAGGGAGGGACACCGGGGAGCTGTTTTTT.

This sequence joins TRBV4-3 and TRBJ1-4; 7 bases agree with TRBD1. Germline V gives CDR1 LGHNA, CDR2 YSLEER. J was trimmed by 8 bases and V by 0 bases; bases with no gene match: 6. The CDR3 has 15 residues. The CDR3 region has the DNA TGCGCCAGCAGCCAAGAAGGGGGCTATTGGGAAAAACTGTTTTTT. This gives the protein CASSQEGGYWEKLFF.

The V gene is TRBV6-5, the J gene TRBJ2-2; D not certain. Germline V lookup: CDR1 MNHEY, CDR2 SVGAGI. V lost 2 bases, J lost 1 base, and 5 bases lay in between. This CDR3 region has 14 residues. CDR3 amino acids: CASSYGENTGELFF. CDR3 nucleotides: TGTGCCAGCAGTTACGGGGAGAACACCGGGGAGCTGTTTTTT.

Here the CDR3 DNA reads TGTGCCAGCAGCTTGAACCAGCCACAAGAGACCCAGTACTTC. Translation: CASSLNQPQETQYF. The V and J genes are TRBV5-6 and TRBJ2-5; D gene ambiguous. V lost 1 base and J 2 bases, leaving 9 bases between the germline ends. CDR1 is SGHDT and CDR2 is YYEEEE in the germline V gene. The CDR3 sequence is 14 residues long.